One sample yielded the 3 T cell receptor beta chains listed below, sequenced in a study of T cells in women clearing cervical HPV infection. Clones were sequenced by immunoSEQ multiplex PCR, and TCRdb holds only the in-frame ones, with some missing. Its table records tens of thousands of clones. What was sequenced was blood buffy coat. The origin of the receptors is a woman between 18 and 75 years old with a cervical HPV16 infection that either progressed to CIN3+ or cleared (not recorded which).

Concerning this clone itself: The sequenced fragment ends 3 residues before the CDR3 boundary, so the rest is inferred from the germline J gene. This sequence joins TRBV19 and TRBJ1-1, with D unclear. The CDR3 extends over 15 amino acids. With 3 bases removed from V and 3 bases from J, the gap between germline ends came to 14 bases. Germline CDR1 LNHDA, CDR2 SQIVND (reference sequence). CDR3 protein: CASSILRARDTEAFF. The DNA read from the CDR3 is TGTGCCAGTAGTATCTTACGGGCGCGGGACACTGAA.

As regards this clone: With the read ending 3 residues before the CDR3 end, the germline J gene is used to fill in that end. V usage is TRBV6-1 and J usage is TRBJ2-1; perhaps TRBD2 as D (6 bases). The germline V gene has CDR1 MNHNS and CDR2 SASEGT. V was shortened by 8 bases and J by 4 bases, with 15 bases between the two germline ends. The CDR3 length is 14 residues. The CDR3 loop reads CASRGLSNYNEQFF. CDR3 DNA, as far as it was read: TGTGCCAGCCGTGGACTATCGAATTACAATGAG.

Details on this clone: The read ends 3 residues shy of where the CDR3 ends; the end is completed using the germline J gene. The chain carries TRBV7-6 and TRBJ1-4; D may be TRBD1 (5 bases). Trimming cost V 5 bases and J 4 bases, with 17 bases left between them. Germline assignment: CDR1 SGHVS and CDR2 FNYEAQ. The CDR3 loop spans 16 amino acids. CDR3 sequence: CASSLIDGRGNEKLFF. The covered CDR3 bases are TGTGCCAGCAGCCTAATCGACGGGAGGGGTAATGAAAAA.